These 19 T cell receptor beta chains share one sample of origin, sequenced in a study of Ad26.COV2.S vaccination and SARS-CoV-2 variants. Specified treatment: 19 received Ad26.COV2.S at low or high dose, single or two shots; roughly five received placebo; per-sample allocation not given. Collection of samples fell on day 63 after the first vaccine or placebo injection. The protocol was immunoSEQ multiplex PCR, while the TCRdb copy is restricted to in-frame clones and leaves out a portion. Among approximately 480,000 clones listed, roughly 85% were seen once. Here the sequenced sample was peripheral blood, taken in a trial of Ad26.COV2.S vaccine versus placebo. The receptor source for this set is a person aged 18-60 years who received the Ad26.COV2.S COVID-19 vaccine or a placebo.

The rearrangement joins TRBV7-2 to TRBJ2-7; 11 bases map to TRBD2. The V segment lost 2 bases and the J segment 2 bases; nucleotides outside the gene matches: 5. Germline assignment: CDR1 SGHTA and CDR2 FQGNSA. This CDR3 is built from 16 residues. The CDR3 DNA follows: TGTGCCAGCAGCTTACAAGGGACTAGCGGAACCTACGAGCAGTACTTC. Translating it yields CASSLQGTSGTYEQYF.

The chain employs TRBV29-1 and TRBJ1-1; possible D gene TRBD1, 6 bases. Germline values: CDR1 SQVTM, CDR2 ANQGSEA. The V end lost 4 bases, the J end lost 4 bases, and 13 bases lay between the germline ends. The CDR3 contains 13 residues. Here the CDR3 DNA reads TGCAGCGTTGCCCCCAGGGGCAGCACTGAAGCTTTCTTT. Translation gives CSVAPRGSTEAFF.

The V call is TRBV3-1 (or the pseudogene TRBV3-2), the J call TRBJ2-5; D gene ambiguous. Germline V CDR1 and CDR2: LGHDT, YNNKEL (reference sequence). V lost 0 bases, J lost 2 bases, and 10 bases lay in between. This CDR3 region has 15 residues. CDR3 sequence reads: CASSQDRRPQETQYF. The CDR3 DNA is TGTGCCAGCAGCCAAGATCGGCGGCCACAAGAGACCCAGTACTTC.

CDR3 in DNA: TGTGCCAGCAGTTTGTCGACAGGGATCATCAACGAGCAGTACTTC. Its protein is CASSLSTGIINEQYF. The genes are TRBV28 and TRBJ2-7, with TRBD1 matching over 7 bases. The CDR3 contains 15 residues. Germline CDR1 MDHEN, CDR2 SYDVKM. J was trimmed by 5 bases and V by 3 bases; bases with no gene match: 10.

The rearrangement links TRBV4-3 to TRBJ1-4; possibly TRBD1 for D (6 bases). The CDR3 is made up of 15 amino acids. Per the germline V gene, CDR1 is LGHNA and CDR2 is YSLEER. V lost 3 bases and J 8 bases, leaving 16 bases between the germline ends. CDR3 DNA sequence: TGCGCCAGCAGCCACCTGACAGGACCTGGAGAAAAACTGTTTTTT. The encoded protein is CASSHLTGPGEKLFF.

This chain links TRBV2 with TRBJ2-1; 7 bases line up with TRBD1. CDR3 size: 14 residues. CDR1 and CDR2 from the germline V gene are SNHLY and FYNNEI. The ends lost 9 bases at V and 1 base at J; junction bases unmatched: 6. For the CDR3, the DNA is TGTGCCAGTCTTACAGGGGATTCCTACAATGAGCAGTTCTTC. Its protein product is CASLTGDSYNEQFF.

The chain uses TRBV28 and TRBJ1-5; tentatively, D is TRBD1 (6 bases). The CDR3 contains 16 residues. The V gene lost 2 bases and the J gene lost 3 bases, with 14 bases spanning the gap. The germline gives CDR1 MDHEN, CDR2 SYDVKM. CDR3 region: CASSLGGQIANQPQHF. The CDR3 DNA follows: TGTGCCAGCAGTTTAGGGGGGCAAATCGCCAATCAGCCCCAGCATTTT.

The chain couples TRBV6-6 to TRBJ1-1; D is unclear. Germline V gene data show CDR1 as MNHNY and CDR2 as SVGAGI (reference sequence). Trimming cost V 6 bases and J 2 bases, with 10 bases left between them. This CDR3 spans 13 amino acids. In nucleotides, the CDR3 is TGTGCCAGCAGGGAGGGAAAAAACACTGAAGCTTTCTTT. Protein: CASREGKNTEAFF.

The J gene is TRBJ2-1, the V gene TRBV7-2, with no clear D. Germline V lookup: CDR1 SGHTA, CDR2 FQGNSA. CDR3 length equals 12 residues. Trimming shortened V by 5 bases and J by 7 bases, and 9 bases separated the two germline ends. Here the CDR3 reads CASSQITNEQFF. The CDR3 DNA follows: TGTGCCAGCAGCCAGATTACGAATGAGCAGTTCTTC.

V and J are TRBV6-4 and TRBJ2-3; 9 bases are shared with TRBD2. V was pared by 0 bases and J by 8 bases, with 6 bases of the junction left unmatched. The CDR3 runs to 15 residues. Germline CDR1 MRHNA, CDR2 SNTAGT. The CDR3 nucleotides are TGTGCCAGCAGTGACTCATGGGCGGGAGGGAGTACGCAGTATTTT. Its translation: CASSDSWAGGSTQYF.

This sequence joins TRBV30 and TRBJ2-3, with TRBD1 matching over 10 bases. Losses at the gene ends were 1 base for V and 3 bases for J; bases not matched to a gene: 10. This CDR3 is built from 17 residues. CDR1 is GTSNPN and CDR2 is SVGIG in the germline V gene (reference sequence). The CDR3 spells CAWSGPNRQGATDTQYF. The CDR3 nucleotides read TGTGCCTGGAGTGGCCCCAACCGACAGGGGGCAACAGATACGCAGTATTTT.

This rearrangement joins TRBV29-1 to TRBJ2-3; 8 bases are a match to TRBD1. The CDR3 is made up of 17 amino acids. The germline gives CDR1 SQVTM, CDR2 ANQGSEA. Unmatched junction bases numbered 14, after V lost 1 base and J lost 5 bases. CDR3 residues: CSVEGKAQQGALDTQYF. The CDR3 DNA follows: TGCAGCGTTGAAGGAAAAGCGCAGCAGGGGGCATTAGATACGCAGTATTTT.

This sequence joins TRBV7-8 and TRBJ2-7; D remains unclear. With 0 bases removed from V and 6 bases from J, the gap between germline ends came to 6 bases. CDR3 length equals 12 residues. CDR1 and CDR2 from the germline V gene are SGHVS and FQNEAQ. The CDR3 loop is CASSLALSEQYF. DNA for the CDR3: TGTGCCAGCAGCTTAGCCCTTAGCGAGCAGTACTTC.

This clone turned up a few times. V gene TRBV7-3 combines with J gene TRBJ1-2, with TRBD1 matching over 7 bases. Germline lookup yields CDR1 SGHTA and CDR2 FQGTGA. Trimming at V came to 5 bases and at J to 6 bases, leaving 6 bases not matched to a gene. The CDR3 runs to 13 residues. The CDR3, as DNA: TGTGCCAGCAGCGCCGCAGGGGGGAATGGCTACACCTTC. Translation gives CASSAAGGNGYTF.

This chain links TRBV28 with TRBJ1-6; D gene ambiguous. In germline, CDR1 is MDHEN, CDR2 SYDVKM. There are 12 residues in the CDR3. The V gene lost 1 base and the J gene lost 15 bases, with 10 bases spanning the gap. The CDR3: CASSLLRGLLHF. CDR3 nucleotide sequence: TGTGCCAGCAGTTTATTACGAGGGCTCCTCCACTTT.

CDR3: CASSETGPDTQYF. In nucleotides, the CDR3 is TGTGCCAGCAGCGAGACAGGGCCCGATACGCAGTATTTT. The chain has TRBV7-2 and TRBJ2-3, with 7 bases identical to TRBD1. The J segment lost 6 bases and the V segment lost 5 bases, leaving 5 bases of the junction unmatched. Per germline, CDR1 SGHTA and CDR2 FQGNSA. The CDR3 is made up of 13 amino acids.

This sequence joins TRBV4-2 and TRBJ2-1, with D possibly TRBD2 on 5 matching bases. Between the trimmed V and J ends, which lost 4 bases and 8 bases, there was a span of 12 bases. From germline, CDR1 is LGHNA and CDR2 YNFKEQ. CDR3 length: 13 amino acids. The CDR3 region has the DNA TGTGCCAGCAGCCCCACTAGTAGCGATGAGCAGTTCTTC. Encoded protein: CASSPTSSDEQFF.

The rearrangement joins TRBV28 to TRBJ1-1; D not certain. CDR3 length equals 12 residues. Germline V gene sequence: CDR1 MDHEN, CDR2 SYDVKM. Trimming removed 6 bases at V and 4 bases at J, with 9 bases between. CDR3 in DNA: TGTGCCAGCAGCGGGTTACGCACTGAAGCTTTCTTT. It codes for CASSGLRTEAFF.

This sequence joins TRBV30 and TRBJ2-1; TRBD2 agrees at 9 bases. The germline gives CDR1 GTSNPN, CDR2 SVGIG (reference sequence). The CDR3 contains 16 residues. J gave up 9 bases and V 0 bases, and 12 bases lay outside the gene matches. The CDR3 bases are TGTGCCTGGAGTGTACTTGGTAGCGGGAGATCGGTTGAGCAGTTCTTC. It translates to CAWSVLGSGRSVEQFF.